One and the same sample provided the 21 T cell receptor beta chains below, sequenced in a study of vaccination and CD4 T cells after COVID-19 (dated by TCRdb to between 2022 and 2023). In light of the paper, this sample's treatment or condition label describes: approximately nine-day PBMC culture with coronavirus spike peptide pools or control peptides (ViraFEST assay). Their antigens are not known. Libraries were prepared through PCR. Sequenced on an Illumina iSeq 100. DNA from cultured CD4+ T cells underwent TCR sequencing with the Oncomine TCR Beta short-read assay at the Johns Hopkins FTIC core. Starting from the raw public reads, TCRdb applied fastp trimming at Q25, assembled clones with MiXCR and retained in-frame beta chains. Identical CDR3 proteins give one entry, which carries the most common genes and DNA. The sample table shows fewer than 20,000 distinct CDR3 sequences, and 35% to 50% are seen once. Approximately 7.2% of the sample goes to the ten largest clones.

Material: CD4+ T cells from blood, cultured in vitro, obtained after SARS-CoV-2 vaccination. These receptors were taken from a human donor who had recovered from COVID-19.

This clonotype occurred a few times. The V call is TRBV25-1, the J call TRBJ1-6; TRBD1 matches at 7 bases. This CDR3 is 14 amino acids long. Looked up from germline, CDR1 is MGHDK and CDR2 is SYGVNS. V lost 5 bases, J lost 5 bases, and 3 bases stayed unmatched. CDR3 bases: TGTGCCAGCAGTCTGGGACAGAATAATTCACCCCTCCACTTT. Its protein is CASSLGQNNSPLHF.

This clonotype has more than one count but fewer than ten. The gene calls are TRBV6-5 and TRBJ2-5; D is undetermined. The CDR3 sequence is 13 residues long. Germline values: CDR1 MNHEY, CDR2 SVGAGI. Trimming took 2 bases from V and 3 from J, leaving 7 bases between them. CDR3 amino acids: CASSYRSKETQYF. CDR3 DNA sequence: TGTGCCAGCAGTTACCGATCTAAAGAGACCCAGTACTTC.

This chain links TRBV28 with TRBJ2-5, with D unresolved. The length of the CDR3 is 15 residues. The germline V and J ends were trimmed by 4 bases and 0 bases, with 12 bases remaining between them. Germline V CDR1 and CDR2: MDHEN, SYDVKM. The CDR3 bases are TGTGCCAGCAGTTCTAGTCGGGCATACCAAGAGACCCAGTACTTC. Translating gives CASSSSRAYQETQYF.

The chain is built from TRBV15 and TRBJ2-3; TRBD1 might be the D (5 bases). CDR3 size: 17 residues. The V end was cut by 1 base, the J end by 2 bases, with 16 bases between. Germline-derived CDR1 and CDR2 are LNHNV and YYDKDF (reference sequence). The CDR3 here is CATSRATDPGITDTQYF. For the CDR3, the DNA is TGTGCCACCAGCAGAGCCACAGACCCAGGGATCACAGATACGCAGTATTTT.

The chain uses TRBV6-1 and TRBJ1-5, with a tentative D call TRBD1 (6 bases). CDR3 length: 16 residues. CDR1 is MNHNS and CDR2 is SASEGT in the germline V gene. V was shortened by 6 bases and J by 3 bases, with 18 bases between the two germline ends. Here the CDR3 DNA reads TGTGCCAGCAGCAGTCCGGCCAGGGGTGACAATCAGCCCCAGCATTTT. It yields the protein CASSSPARGDNQPQHF.

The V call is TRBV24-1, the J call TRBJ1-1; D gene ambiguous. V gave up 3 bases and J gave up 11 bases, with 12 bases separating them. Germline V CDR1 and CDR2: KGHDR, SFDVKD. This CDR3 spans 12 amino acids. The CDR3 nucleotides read TGTGCCACCAGTGATGAAGGTCGGACGGCTTTCTTT. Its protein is CATSDEGRTAFF.

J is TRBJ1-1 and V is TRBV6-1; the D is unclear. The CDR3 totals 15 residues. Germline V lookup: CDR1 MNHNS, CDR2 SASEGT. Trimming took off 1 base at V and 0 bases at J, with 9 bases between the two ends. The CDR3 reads CASSEETAVNTEAFF. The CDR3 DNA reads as TGTGCCAGCAGTGAAGAAACCGCAGTGAACACTGAAGCTTTCTTT.

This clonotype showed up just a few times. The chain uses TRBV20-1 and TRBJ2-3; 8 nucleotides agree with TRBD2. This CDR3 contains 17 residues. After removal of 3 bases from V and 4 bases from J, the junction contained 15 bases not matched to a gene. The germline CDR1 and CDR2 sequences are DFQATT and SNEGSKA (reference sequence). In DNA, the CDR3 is TGCAGTGCTAGTGTTCCGGGAGGGCCTCGATTGGCAGATACGCAGTATTTT. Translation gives CSASVPGGPRLADTQYF.

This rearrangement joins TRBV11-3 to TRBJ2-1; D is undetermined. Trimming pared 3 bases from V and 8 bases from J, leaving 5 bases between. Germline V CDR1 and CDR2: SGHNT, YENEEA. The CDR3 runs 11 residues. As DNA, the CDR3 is TGTGCCAGCAGCTTCCTCCATGAGCAGTTCTTC. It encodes CASSFLHEQFF.

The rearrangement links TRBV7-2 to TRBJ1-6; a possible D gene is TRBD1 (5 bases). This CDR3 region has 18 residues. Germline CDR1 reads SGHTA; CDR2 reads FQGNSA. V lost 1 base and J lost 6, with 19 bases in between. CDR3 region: CASSLGVGATIGNSPLHF. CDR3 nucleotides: TGTGCCAGCAGCTTAGGGGTAGGGGCCACCATCGGTAATTCACCCCTCCACTTT.

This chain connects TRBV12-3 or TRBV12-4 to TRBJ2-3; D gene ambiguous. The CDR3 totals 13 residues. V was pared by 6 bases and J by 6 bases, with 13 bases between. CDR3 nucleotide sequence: TGTGCCAGCAGCCAATTCTATAGGGATACGCAGTATTTT. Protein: CASSQFYRDTQYF.

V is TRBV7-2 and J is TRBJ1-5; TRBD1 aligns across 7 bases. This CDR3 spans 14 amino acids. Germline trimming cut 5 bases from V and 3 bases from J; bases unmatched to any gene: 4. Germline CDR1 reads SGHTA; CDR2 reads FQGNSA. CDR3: CASSPGQVNQPQHF. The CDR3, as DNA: TGTGCCAGCAGCCCCGGACAGGTCAATCAGCCCCAGCATTTT.

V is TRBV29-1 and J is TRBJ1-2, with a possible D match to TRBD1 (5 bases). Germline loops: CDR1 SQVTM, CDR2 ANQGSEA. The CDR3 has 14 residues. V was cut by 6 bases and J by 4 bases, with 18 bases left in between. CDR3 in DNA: TGCAGCGTGGAAATTCAGGGAAAGAGCTATGGCTACACCTTC. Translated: CSVEIQGKSYGYTF.

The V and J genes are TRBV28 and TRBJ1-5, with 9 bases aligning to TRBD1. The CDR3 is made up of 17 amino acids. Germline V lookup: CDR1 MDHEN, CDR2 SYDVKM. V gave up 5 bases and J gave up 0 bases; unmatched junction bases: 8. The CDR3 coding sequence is TGTGCCAGCAGTCTGGGACAGGGAGTAGTTAGCAATCAGCCCCAGCATTTT. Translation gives CASSLGQGVVSNQPQHF.

The CDR3, as DNA: TGTGCCAGCAGACGGGACGGAATCGTCAATCAGCCCCAGCATTTT. The encoded protein is CASRRDGIVNQPQHF. This chain links TRBV6-1 with TRBJ1-5, with D possibly TRBD1 on 5 matching bases. CDR1 MNHNS and CDR2 SASEGT come from the germline V gene. Trimming removed 6 bases at V and 3 bases at J, with 15 bases between. The CDR3 consists of 15 residues.

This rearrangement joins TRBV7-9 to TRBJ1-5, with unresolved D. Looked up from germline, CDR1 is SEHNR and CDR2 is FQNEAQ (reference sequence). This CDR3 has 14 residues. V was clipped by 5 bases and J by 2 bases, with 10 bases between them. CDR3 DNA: TGTGCCAGCAGCCCTCCCGGGGGCAATCAGCCCCAGCATTTT. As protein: CASSPPGGNQPQHF.

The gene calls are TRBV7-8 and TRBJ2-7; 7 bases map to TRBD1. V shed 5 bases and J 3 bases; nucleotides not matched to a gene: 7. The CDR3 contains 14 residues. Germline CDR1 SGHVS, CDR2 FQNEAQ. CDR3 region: CASSINRDSYEQYF. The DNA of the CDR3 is TGTGCCAGCAGCATCAACCGGGACAGCTACGAGCAGTACTTC.

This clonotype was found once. The DNA for the CDR3 is TGTGCCAGCCAAGATAGGGTCGAGCAGTACTTC. It is translated as CASQDRVEQYF. This chain links TRBV18 with TRBJ2-7; D remains unclear. Germline V gene sequence: CDR1 KGHSH, CDR2 LQKENI. The length of the CDR3 is 11 residues. V was trimmed by 8 bases and J by 6 bases, leaving 11 bases between them.

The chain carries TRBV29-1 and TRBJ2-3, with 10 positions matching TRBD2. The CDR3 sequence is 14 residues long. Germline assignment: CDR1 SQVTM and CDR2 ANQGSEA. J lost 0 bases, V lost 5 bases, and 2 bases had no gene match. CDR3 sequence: CSVMTSGSTDTQYF. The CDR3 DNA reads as TGCAGCGTTATGACTAGCGGGAGCACAGATACGCAGTATTTT.

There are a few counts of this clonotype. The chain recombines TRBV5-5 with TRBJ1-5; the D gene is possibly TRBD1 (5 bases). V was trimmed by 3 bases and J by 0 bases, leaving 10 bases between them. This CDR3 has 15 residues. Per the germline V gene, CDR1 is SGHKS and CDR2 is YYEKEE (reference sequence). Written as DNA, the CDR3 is TGTGCCAGCAGCTCGGACAATAATAGCAATCAGCCCCAGCATTTT. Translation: CASSSDNNSNQPQHF.

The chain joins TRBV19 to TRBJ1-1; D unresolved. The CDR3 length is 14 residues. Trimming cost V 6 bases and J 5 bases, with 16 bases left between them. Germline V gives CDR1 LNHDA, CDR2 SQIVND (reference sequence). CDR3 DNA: TGTGCCAGTAGAGGAGGCAGAACGCGAACTGAAGCTTTCTTT. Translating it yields CASRGGRTRTEAFF.